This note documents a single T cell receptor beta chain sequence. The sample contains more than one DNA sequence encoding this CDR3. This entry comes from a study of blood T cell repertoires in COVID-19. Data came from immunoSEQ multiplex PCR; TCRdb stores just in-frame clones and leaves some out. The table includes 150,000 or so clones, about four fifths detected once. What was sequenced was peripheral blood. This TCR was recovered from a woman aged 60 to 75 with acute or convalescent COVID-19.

The DNA of the CDR3 is TGTGCCAGCAGTTATAGGGGCGGAACTGAAGCTTTCTTT. Amino acid sequence: CASSYRGGTEAFF. This chain links TRBV27 with TRBJ1-1, with D perhaps TRBD1 (5 bases). Germline values: CDR1 MNHEY, CDR2 SMNVEV (reference sequence). Deletions cut 4 bases from V and 5 bases from J, with 11 bases between. The length of the CDR3 is 13 residues.